This T cell receptor (beta chain) was captured in a study of CD8 T cells in ankylosing spondylitis. This clonotype was counted between two and nine times. The antigen remains unidentified. Quantitative 5'-RACE with molecular barcodes generated TCR beta libraries. Each CDR3 protein gets one entry after TCRdb re-called the 5' RACE reads with MiXCR. The sample has some 100,000 distinct CDR3 sequences, roughly 8% seen once. The CDR3 runs 15 residues. V lost 3 bases, J lost 5 bases, and 16 bases lay in between. Whole-study findings and limits: Seemingly distinctive of ankylosing spondylitis blood was a TCR beta motif formed by eight highly homologous variants. Disease-linked clones bore a CD8+ phenotype, appearing relatively rarely in peripheral blood. There was reportedly significant enrichment of clones that were disease-linked in matched ankylosing spondylitis synovial fluid.

This chain joins TRBV12-3 or TRBV12-4 and TRBJ1-2; D not resolved. The material sequenced was blood, either unsorted or a sorted T cell fraction (not recorded which). The clonotype originates from a male donor with ankylosing spondylitis or in good health (not recorded which). CDR3 loop: CASSLRGREAYGYTF. In nucleotides, the CDR3 is TGTGCCAGCAGTTTGAGAGGAAGAGAGGCTTATGGCTACACCTTC.